This T cell receptor beta chain was found in a study of cytomegalovirus exposure and HLA in healthy donors. Across the whole study: Sequencing of about 179 million T cells in an earlier analysis found under 120 million unique TCR beta sequences. Of all 360 or so donors who were genotyped, roughly 81% belonged to the Caucasian-associated ancestry cluster.

The CDR3 loop spans 16 amino acids. Trimming removed 3 bases from V and 2 bases from J, with 14 bases in between. Per the germline V gene, CDR1 is SEHNR and CDR2 is FQNEAQ (reference sequence). The study ran its PCR with 60 Vbeta and 13 Jbeta primers. In the original workflow: A later analysis tallied approximately 87 million unique TCR beta chains, some 10 million of them shared. Generated by immunoSEQ multiplex PCR, the TCRdb table keeps only in-frame clones and is missing some. V, J and clone size reflect that table, while D and trimming were determined from the DNA. The data hold roughly 200,000 clones, with around 90% observed a single time. Study-level results: Later on, an analysis showed TCR association rates differing by HLA locus, with DRB1 the most and HLA-C the fewest.

As regards this clone: Antigen: not known.

The source is a boy aged 2-9 years in good health and CMV-seronegative. The rearrangement uses TRBV7-9 and TRBJ2-1, with D tentatively TRBD1 (6 bases). Sequenced input: PBMCs. CDR3 nucleotides: TGTGCCAGCAGCTTGGCGCAGGGGCTACCCTACAATGAGCAGTTCTTC. It translates to CASSLAQGLPYNEQFF.